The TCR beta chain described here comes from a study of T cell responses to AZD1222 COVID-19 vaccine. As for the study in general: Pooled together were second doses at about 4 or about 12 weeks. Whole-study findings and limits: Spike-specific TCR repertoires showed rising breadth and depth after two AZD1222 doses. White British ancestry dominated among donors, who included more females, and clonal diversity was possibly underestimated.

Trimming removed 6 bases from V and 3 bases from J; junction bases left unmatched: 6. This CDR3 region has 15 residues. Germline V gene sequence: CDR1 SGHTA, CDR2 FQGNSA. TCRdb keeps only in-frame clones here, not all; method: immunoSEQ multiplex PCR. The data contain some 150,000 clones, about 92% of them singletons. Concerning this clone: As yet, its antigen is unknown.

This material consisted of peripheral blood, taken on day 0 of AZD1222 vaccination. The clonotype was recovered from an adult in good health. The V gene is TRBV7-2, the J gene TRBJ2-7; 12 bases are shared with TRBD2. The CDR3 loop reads CASRTGTSGLYEQYF. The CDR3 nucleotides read TGTGCCAGCAGGACCGGGACTAGCGGGCTCTACGAGCAGTACTTC.